This T cell receptor (beta chain) was documented in a study of shared clonotypes between healthy human individuals. Measured with immunoSEQ multiplex PCR; TCRdb has only the in-frame clones, and not every one. The data contain around 1.1 million clones, about 72% of them seen just once; the ten biggest clones take up more than 0.85%. V was shortened by 3 bases and J by 2 bases, with 7 bases between the two germline ends. CDR1 MNHNS and CDR2 SASEGT come from the germline V gene. The CDR3 runs 13 residues. The TCR sequence derives from a young man in good health. Some clones in this sample may be carry-over from other donors' samples. The chain employs TRBV6-1 and TRBJ1-2, with D maybe TRBD1 (5 bases). Sequenced material: memory CD4+ T cells from PBMCs. Subset specified: CD45RA-negative fraction. The CDR3 protein is CASSENRNYGYTF. Written as DNA, the CDR3 is TGTGCCAGCAGTGAGAACAGGAACTATGGCTACACCTTC.